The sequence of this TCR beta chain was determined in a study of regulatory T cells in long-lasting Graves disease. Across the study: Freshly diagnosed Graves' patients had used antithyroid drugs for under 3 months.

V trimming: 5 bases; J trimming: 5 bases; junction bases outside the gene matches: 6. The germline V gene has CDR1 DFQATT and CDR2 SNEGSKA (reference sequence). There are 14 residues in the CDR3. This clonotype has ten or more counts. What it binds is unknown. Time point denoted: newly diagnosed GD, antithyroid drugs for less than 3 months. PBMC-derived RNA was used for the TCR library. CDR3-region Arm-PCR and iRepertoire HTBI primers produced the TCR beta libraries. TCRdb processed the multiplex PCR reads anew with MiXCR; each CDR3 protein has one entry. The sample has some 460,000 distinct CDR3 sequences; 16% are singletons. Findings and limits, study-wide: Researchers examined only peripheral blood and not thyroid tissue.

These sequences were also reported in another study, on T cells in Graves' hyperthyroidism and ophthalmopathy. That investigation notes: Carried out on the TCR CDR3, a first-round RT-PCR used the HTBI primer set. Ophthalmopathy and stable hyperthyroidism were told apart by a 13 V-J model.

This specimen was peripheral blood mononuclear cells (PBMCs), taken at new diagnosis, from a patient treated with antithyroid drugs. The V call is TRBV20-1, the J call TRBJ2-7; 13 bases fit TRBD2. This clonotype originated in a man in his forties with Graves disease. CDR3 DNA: TGCAGTGCTTGGACTAGCGGGAGAGGGCACGAGCAGTACTTC. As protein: CSAWTSGRGHEQYF.